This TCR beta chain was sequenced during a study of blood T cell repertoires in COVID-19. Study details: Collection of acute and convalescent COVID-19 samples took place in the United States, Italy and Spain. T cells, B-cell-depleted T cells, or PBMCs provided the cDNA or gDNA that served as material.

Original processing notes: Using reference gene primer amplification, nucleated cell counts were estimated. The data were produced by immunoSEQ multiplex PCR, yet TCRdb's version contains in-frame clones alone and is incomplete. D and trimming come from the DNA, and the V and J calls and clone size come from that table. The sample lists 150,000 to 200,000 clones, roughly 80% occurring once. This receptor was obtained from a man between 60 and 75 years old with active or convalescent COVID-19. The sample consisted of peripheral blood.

The chain's CDR3 is CAISDPTAPNRETQYF. The CDR3 DNA is TGTGCCATCAGTGATCCGACAGCCCCGAACCGAGAGACCCAGTACTTC. The chain recombines TRBV10-3 with TRBJ2-5, with TRBD1 as a possible D gene (5 bases). The germline gives CDR1 ENHRY, CDR2 SYGVKD. V lost 3 bases, J lost 4 bases, and 18 bases lay in between. The CDR3 extends over 16 amino acids.